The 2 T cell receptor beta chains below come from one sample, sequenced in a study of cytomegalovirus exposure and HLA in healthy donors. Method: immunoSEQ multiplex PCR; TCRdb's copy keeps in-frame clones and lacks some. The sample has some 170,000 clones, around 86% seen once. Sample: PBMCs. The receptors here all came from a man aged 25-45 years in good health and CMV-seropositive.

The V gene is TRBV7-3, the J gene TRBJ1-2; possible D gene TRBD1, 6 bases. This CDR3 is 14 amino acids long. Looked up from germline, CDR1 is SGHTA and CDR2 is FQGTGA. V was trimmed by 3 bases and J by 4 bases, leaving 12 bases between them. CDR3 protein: CASSLTGSGYGYTF. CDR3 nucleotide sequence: TGTGCCAGCAGCTTGACAGGAAGTGGCTATGGCTACACCTTC.

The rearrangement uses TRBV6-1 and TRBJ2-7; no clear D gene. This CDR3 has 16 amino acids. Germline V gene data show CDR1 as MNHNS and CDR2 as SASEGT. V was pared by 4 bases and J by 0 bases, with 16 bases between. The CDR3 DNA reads TGTGCCAGCAGTGGCCCCGACGGGCTTATCTCCTACGAGCAGTACTTC. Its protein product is CASSGPDGLISYEQYF.